This TCR beta chain was captured by sequencing in a study of T cell repertoires in cytomegalovirus infection. As for the study in general: An indication of both CMV infection and matching HLA type came from public TCR beta signatures. Findings and limits, study-wide: There were HLA-C-restricted CMV-specific TCR beta clonotypes dominating the ex vivo response. Identification of carriers of CMV plus the relevant HLA was achieved through cumulative public TCR beta family frequency.

The V gene end was trimmed by 0 bases and the J gene end by 3 bases; junction bases not matched to a gene: 16. Germline V CDR1 and CDR2: ENHRY, SYGVKD. The CDR3 spans 20 residues. This clonotype was picked up many times. Its antigen is undetermined. TCRdb used MiXCR to reprocess the reads, holding one entry per CDR3 protein. The table includes fewer than 550,000 distinct CDR3 sequences, around 10% detected once. The genes are TRBV10-3 and TRBJ2-3; TRBD2 matches 9 bases. The receptor comes from a human donor in good health (CMV status not recorded). Some clones in this sample may be carry-over from other donors' samples. Input material: PBMCs. The CDR3 region is CAISESGSSGTSGRTDTQYF. As DNA, the CDR3 is TGTGCCATCAGTGAGTCCGGGTCTAGCGGGACTTCGGGGCGGACAGATACGCAGTATTTT.